One and the same sample provided the 10 T cell receptor beta chains below, sequenced in a study of cytomegalovirus exposure and HLA in healthy donors. Vbeta (60) and Jbeta (13) primers were used in the PCR. The data were produced by immunoSEQ multiplex PCR, yet TCRdb's version contains in-frame clones alone and is incomplete. The sample records about 190,000 clones, roughly 77% being singletons. Sequenced material: PBMCs. These receptors came from a woman aged 30 to 39 in good health and CMV-seropositive.

The V call is TRBV6-6, the J call TRBJ2-5; perhaps TRBD2 as D (5 bases). The V end was cut by 6 bases, the J end by 4 bases, with 18 bases between. Germline loops: CDR1 MNHNY, CDR2 SVGAGI (reference sequence). The CDR3 has 15 residues. Here the CDR3 DNA reads TGTGCCAGCAGGTCGTACCAACTAGGCCCAGAGACCCAGTACTTC. It is translated as CASRSYQLGPETQYF.

The genes are TRBV4-1 and TRBJ1-1, with a weak D call TRBD1 (5 bases). The V gene's germline CDR1 is MGHRA and CDR2 YSYEKL. The V end lost 0 bases, the J end lost 6 bases, and 11 bases lay between the germline ends. This CDR3 comprises 14 residues. The CDR3 here is CASSQDQGSAEAFF. The DNA for the CDR3 is TGCGCCAGCAGCCAAGATCAGGGTAGTGCTGAAGCTTTCTTT.

This sequence joins TRBV5-1 and TRBJ2-1; TRBD2 aligns across 14 bases. The CDR3 totals 18 residues. Germline-derived CDR1 and CDR2 are SGHRS and YFSETQ. Germline trimming cut 4 bases from V and 2 bases from J; bases unmatched to any gene: 8. The CDR3 loop is CASSLPGLAGVAYNEQFF. CDR3 in DNA: TGCGCCAGCAGCCTTCCGGGACTAGCGGGAGTCGCCTACAATGAGCAGTTCTTC.

J is TRBJ2-2 and V is TRBV11-2, with a possible D match to TRBD2 (6 bases). Trimming removed 6 bases from V and 5 bases from J, with 10 bases in between. Germline V gene lookup returns CDR1 SGHAT and CDR2 FQNNGV. The CDR3 has 13 residues. The CDR3, as DNA: TGTGCCAGCAGATCCCGGGAGACCGGGGAGCTGTTTTTT. This sequence encodes CASRSRETGELFF. The full variable domain, completed using reference TRBV11-2 and TRBJ2-2, is EAGVAQSPRYKIIEKRQSVAFWCNPISGHATLYWYQQILGQGPKLLIQFQNNGVVDDSQLPKDRFSAERLKGVDSTLKIQPAKLEDSAVYLCASRSRETGELFFGEGSRLTVL.

This chain connects TRBV29-1 to TRBJ2-1; maybe TRBD1 (5 bases). V lost 3 bases and J lost 6, with 9 bases in between. Germline CDR1 is SQVTM and CDR2 is ANQGSEA. CDR3 size: 12 residues. In DNA, the CDR3 is TGCAGCGTTGACAAGGGGCTCAATGAGCAGTTCTTC. Encoded protein: CSVDKGLNEQFF.

This chain links TRBV4-1 with TRBJ2-2; TRBD2 matches at 8 bases. This CDR3 comprises 16 residues. V was pared by 1 base and J by 6 bases, with 7 bases of the junction left unmatched. Germline V gene lookup returns CDR1 MGHRA and CDR2 YSYEKL. The CDR3 spells CASSQVGLVDAGELFF. Written as DNA, the CDR3 is TGCGCCAGCAGCCAAGTGGGACTAGTCGACGCCGGGGAGCTGTTTTTT.

The rearrangement uses TRBV6-5 and TRBJ1-4; D gene ambiguous. Germline loops: CDR1 MNHEY, CDR2 SVGAGI. The CDR3 is 13 residues long. Trimming cost V 5 bases and J 8 bases, with 12 bases left between them. The CDR3 nucleotides read TGTGCCAGCAGTCCCGGGAGCGTAGAAAAACTGTTTTTT. Protein sequence: CASSPGSVEKLFF.

The count of this clone is one. Here the CDR3 DNA reads TGCGCCAGCAGCCCCCTAGGACAGGGGCCGAGTAATGAAAAACTGTTTTTT. It is translated as CASSPLGQGPSNEKLFF. The chain joins TRBV5-1 to TRBJ1-4; 9 bases align to TRBD1. V lost 4 bases to trimming and J lost 4 bases; unmatched junction nucleotides: 11. This CDR3 has 17 amino acids. Germline values: CDR1 SGHRS, CDR2 YFSETQ.

The chain uses TRBV5-4 and TRBJ2-2, with D possibly matching TRBD1 (6 bases). Germline loops: CDR1 SGHNT, CDR2 YYREEE (reference sequence). V lost 7 bases to trimming and J lost 4 bases, with 11 bases between them. This CDR3 is 13 amino acids long. CDR3 sequence (DNA): TGTGCCAGCCGACAGGCTTCCACCGGGGAGCTGTTTTTT. This encodes CASRQASTGELFF.

This clone occurred a few times. The gene calls are TRBV27 and TRBJ2-3; TRBD2 matches at 9 bases. Germline lookup yields CDR1 MNHEY and CDR2 SMNVEV (reference sequence). The CDR3 is made up of 14 amino acids. Trimming removed 5 bases from V and 2 bases from J; junction bases left unmatched: 2. The DNA of the CDR3 is TGTGCCAGCAGTGGACTAGCGTACACAGATACGCAGTATTTT. Amino acid sequence: CASSGLAYTDTQYF.